The 16 T cell receptor beta chains below all came from one sample that was sequenced in a study of shared clonotypes between healthy human individuals. The protocol was immunoSEQ multiplex PCR, while the TCRdb copy is restricted to in-frame clones and leaves out a portion. The repertoire holds under 550,000 clones, with roughly 95% as singletons. Sequenced: naive CD4+ T cells sorted from blood. Subset given: CD45RA+ positively selected. The receptor set was obtained from a woman in her 30s in good health.

This clone was counted between two and nine times. Other nucleotide sequences from this sample produce the same CDR3. This chain joins TRBV20-1 and TRBJ2-1; D is unresolved. CDR1 and CDR2 from the germline V gene are DFQATT and SNEGSKA (reference sequence). The length of the CDR3 is 11 residues. Trimming stripped 3 bases from V and 4 bases from J, with 4 bases between. CDR3 sequence (DNA): TGCAGTGCTAGCGGGTACAATGAGCAGTTCTTC. Translating it yields CSASGYNEQFF.

V usage is TRBV5-1 and J usage is TRBJ2-2, with TRBD2 identical over 7 bases. Germline assignment: CDR1 SGHRS and CDR2 YFSETQ. The CDR3 sequence is 16 residues long. With V trimmed by 0 bases and J by 4 bases, 6 bases remained unmatched. CDR3 in amino acids: CASSLVSSGPTGELFF. The CDR3 DNA sequence: TGCGCCAGCAGCTTGGTCTCTAGCGGCCCCACCGGGGAGCTGTTTTTT.

The chain uses TRBV6-6 and TRBJ1-5, with TRBD1 identical over 9 bases. With 5 bases clipped from V and 6 bases from J, the junction kept 11 bases outside the gene matches. Germline V CDR1 and CDR2: MNHNY, SVGAGI (reference sequence). This CDR3 comprises 16 residues. CDR3 in amino acids: CASSQKGQGISQPQHF. The CDR3 DNA reads as TGTGCCAGCAGTCAGAAGGGACAGGGAATCTCTCAGCCCCAGCATTTT.

V and J are TRBV28 and TRBJ2-2; 12 bases align to TRBD2. The V gene's germline CDR1 is MDHEN and CDR2 SYDVKM. This CDR3 region has 15 residues. Trimming took 6 bases from V and 6 from J; bases not matched to a gene: 5. The CDR3 region is CASRPTSGSAGELFF. CDR3 DNA: TGTGCCAGCAGACCGACTAGCGGGAGTGCCGGGGAGCTGTTTTTT.

This clone showed up just once. This chain connects TRBV19 to TRBJ2-6; either TRBD1 or TRBD2 may fit D (5 bases each). Deletions cut 7 bases from V and 4 bases from J, with 23 bases between. This CDR3 is built from 18 residues. Germline V CDR1 and CDR2: LNHDA, SQIVND (reference sequence). The DNA of the CDR3 is TGTGCCAGTATGGGGAACAGGTCGCCGGGGTCAGGGGCCAACGTCCTGACTTTC. It codes for CASMGNRSPGSGANVLTF.

This rearrangement joins TRBV5-1 to TRBJ2-1, with 7 bases identical to TRBD1. The V segment lost 1 base and the J segment 8 bases; nucleotides outside the gene matches: 0. This CDR3 spans 12 amino acids. Germline assignment: CDR1 SGHRS and CDR2 YFSETQ. As DNA, the CDR3 is TGCGCCAGCAGCTTGCAGGGGGATGAGCAGTTCTTC. Its protein is CASSLQGDEQFF.

The gene calls are TRBV28 and TRBJ1-4; D ambiguous. Deletions cut 11 bases from V and 3 bases from J, with 10 bases between. CDR3 length equals 12 residues. CDR1 is MDHEN and CDR2 is SYDVKM in the germline V gene. CDR3 nucleotide sequence: TGTGCCGTTGAGGGTTCTAATGAAAAACTGTTTTTT. It translates to CAVEGSNEKLFF. The whole variable domain, remainder taken from reference TRBV28 and TRBJ1-4, is DVKVTQSSRYLVKRTGEKVFLECVQDMDHENMFWYRQDPGLGLRLIYFSYDVKMKEKGDIPEGYSVSREKKERFSLILESASTNQTSMYLCAVEGSNEKLFFGSGTQLSVL.

The V and J genes are TRBV10-1 and TRBJ2-2; D unclear. V lost 3 bases to trimming and J lost 7 bases, with 6 bases between them. The CDR3 consists of 12 residues. Germline V gives CDR1 WNHNN, CDR2 SYGVQD (reference sequence). CDR3 coding DNA: TGCGCCAGCAGTGATAGTGGCGGGGAGCTGTTTTTT. This gives the protein CASSDSGGELFF.

The chain links TRBV30 to TRBJ2-7, with D perhaps TRBD1 (6 bases). CDR3 length: 16 amino acids. V was trimmed by 3 bases and J by 0 bases, leaving 18 bases between them. The germline CDR1 and CDR2 sequences are GTSNPN and SVGIG (reference sequence). DNA of the CDR3: TGTGCCTGGAGGGGAACCGGGACATCGGGCTCCTACGAGCAGTACTTC. Amino acid sequence: CAWRGTGTSGSYEQYF.

This chain joins TRBV7-9 and TRBJ2-2; 8 bases align to TRBD1. Trimming removed 2 bases from V and 3 bases from J; junction bases left unmatched: 8. The CDR3 length is 17 residues. Germline assignment: CDR1 SEHNR and CDR2 FQNEAQ (reference sequence). The chain's CDR3 is CASSLKGTGQYTGELFF. CDR3 DNA sequence: TGTGCCAGCAGCTTAAAGGGGACAGGCCAATACACCGGGGAGCTGTTTTTT.

The J gene is TRBJ2-7, the V gene TRBV27; no clear D gene. V lost 6 bases to trimming and J lost 1 base, with 19 bases between them. This CDR3 is built from 16 residues. Per the germline V gene, CDR1 is MNHEY and CDR2 is SMNVEV (reference sequence). In nucleotides, the CDR3 is TGTGCCAGCAGGACAAAGGGTTCCCAGGCATCCTACGAGCAGTACTTC. It yields the protein CASRTKGSQASYEQYF.

This clone was seen just once. The chain links TRBV7-2 to TRBJ2-1; perhaps TRBD2 as D (5 bases). CDR1 is SGHTA, CDR2 FQGNSA, per germline. The germline V and J ends were trimmed by 0 bases and 9 bases, with 15 bases remaining between them. This CDR3 region has 15 residues. The CDR3 DNA reads TGTGCCAGCAGCTTAGCCCTAGCAGGCCAGACTGAGCAGTTCTTC. The encoded protein is CASSLALAGQTEQFF.

The rearrangement joins TRBV19 to TRBJ1-5; tentatively, D is TRBD1 (6 bases). CDR3 length: 17 amino acids. V lost 7 bases to trimming and J lost 6 bases, with 25 bases between them. Germline V gene data show CDR1 as LNHDA and CDR2 as SQIVND (reference sequence). CDR3 sequence: CASKKQGGGILVQPQHF. The DNA for the CDR3 is TGTGCCAGTAAGAAACAGGGAGGGGGAATTTTAGTTCAGCCCCAGCATTTT. The full variable domain, in which reference TRBV19 and TRBJ1-5 provide the parts outside the CDR3, is DGGITQSPKYLFRKEGQNVTLSCEQNLNHDAMYWYRQDPGQGLRLIYYSQIVNDFQKGDIAEGYSVSREKKESFPLTVTSAQKNPTAFYLCASKKQGGGILVQPQHFGDGTRLSIL.

The gene calls are TRBV28 and TRBJ1-6; D is ambiguous. This CDR3 region has 11 residues. CDR1 MDHEN and CDR2 SYDVKM come from the germline V gene. The germline V and J ends were trimmed by 6 bases and 15 bases, with 12 bases remaining between them. DNA of the CDR3: TGTGCCAGCAGGGCTCTATCGGTCCTCCACTTT. Encoded protein: CASRALSVLHF.

The V gene is TRBV11-3, the J gene TRBJ2-7; possibly TRBD1 or TRBD2 for D (6 bases each). CDR1 is SGHNT, CDR2 YENEEA, per germline. The CDR3 runs to 14 residues. The ends were cut back, 3 bases at V and 2 bases at J, with 11 bases in the middle. CDR3 in amino acids: CASSFGGGTYEQYF. The CDR3, as DNA: TGTGCCAGCAGCTTCGGGGGCGGGACCTACGAGCAGTACTTC.

J is TRBJ1-4 and V is TRBV2; D ambiguous. The CDR3 covers 14 residues. Germline lookup yields CDR1 SNHLY and CDR2 FYNNEI. Trimming shortened V by 7 bases and J by 7 bases, and 16 bases separated the two germline ends. The CDR3 here is CASTPGPRGEKLFF. For the CDR3, the DNA is TGTGCCAGCACCCCGGGCCCTCGAGGTGAAAAACTGTTTTTT.